This T cell receptor beta chain was identified in a study of Ad26.COV2.S vaccination and SARS-CoV-2 variants. General study findings and limits: Substantial breadth was reportedly displayed by spike-specific CD8+ and CD4+ T cell responses after vaccination. Individuals receiving vaccine had higher spike-specific TCR breadth than placebo recipients did.

About this clone itself: No antigen is known for it.

TCRdb's table, derived via immunoSEQ multiplex PCR, lists solely in-frame clones and lacks some. Counted here are about 350,000 clones, just over 90% occurring once; the ten biggest clones make up roughly 3.9%. This TCR came from a human donor who had recovered from COVID-19. The sequencing here drew on peripheral blood, taken after recovery from COVID-19.

The CDR3: CASSLIGDTQYF. CDR3 nucleotide sequence: TGTGCCAGCAGCTTAATCGGAGATACGCAGTATTTT. The chain couples TRBV7-3 to TRBJ2-3; no clear D gene. Germline-derived CDR1 and CDR2 are SGHTA and FQGTGA. V gave up 1 base and J gave up 5 bases, with 4 bases separating them. This CDR3 contains 12 residues.